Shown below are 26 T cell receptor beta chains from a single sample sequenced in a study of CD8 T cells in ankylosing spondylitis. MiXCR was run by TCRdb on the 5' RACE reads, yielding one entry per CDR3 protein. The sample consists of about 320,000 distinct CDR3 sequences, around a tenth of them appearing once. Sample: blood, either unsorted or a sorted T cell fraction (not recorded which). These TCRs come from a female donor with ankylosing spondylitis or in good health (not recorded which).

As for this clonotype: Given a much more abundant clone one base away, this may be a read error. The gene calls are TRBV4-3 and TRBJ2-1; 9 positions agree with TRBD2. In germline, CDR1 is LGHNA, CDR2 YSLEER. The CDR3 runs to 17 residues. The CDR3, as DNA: TGCTCCAGCAGCCGGTCGGCTGCGGGAGGGCCTTTGGATGAGCAGTTCTTC. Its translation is CSSSRSAAGGPLDEQFF.

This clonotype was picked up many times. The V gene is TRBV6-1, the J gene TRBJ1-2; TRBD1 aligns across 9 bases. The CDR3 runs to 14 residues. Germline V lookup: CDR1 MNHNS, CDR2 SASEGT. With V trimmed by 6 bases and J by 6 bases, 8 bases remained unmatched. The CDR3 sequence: CASSRGTGTHGYTF. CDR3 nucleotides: TGTGCCAGCAGCCGAGGGACAGGGACCCATGGCTACACCTTC.

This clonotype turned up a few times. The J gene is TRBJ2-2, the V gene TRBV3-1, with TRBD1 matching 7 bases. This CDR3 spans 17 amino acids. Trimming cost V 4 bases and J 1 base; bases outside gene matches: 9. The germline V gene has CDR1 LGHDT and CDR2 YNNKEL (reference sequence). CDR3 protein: CASSLRGRTGNTGELFF. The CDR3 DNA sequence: TGTGCCAGCAGCCTGAGGGGGCGGACAGGGAACACCGGGGAGCTGTTTTTT.

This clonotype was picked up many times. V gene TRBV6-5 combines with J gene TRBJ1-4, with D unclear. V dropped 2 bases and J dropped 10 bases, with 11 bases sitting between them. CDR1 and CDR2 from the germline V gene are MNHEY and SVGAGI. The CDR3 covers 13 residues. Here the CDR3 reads CASSYEGSRKLFF. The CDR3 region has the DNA TGTGCCAGCAGTTACGAGGGAAGTCGAAAACTGTTTTTT.

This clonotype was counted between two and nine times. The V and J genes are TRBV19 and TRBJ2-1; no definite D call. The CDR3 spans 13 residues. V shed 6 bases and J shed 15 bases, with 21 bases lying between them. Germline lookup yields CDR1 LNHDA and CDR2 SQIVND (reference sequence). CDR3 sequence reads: CASSITRAEWRFF. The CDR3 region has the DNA TGTGCCAGTAGCATTACCCGGGCCGAGTGGCGGTTCTTC.

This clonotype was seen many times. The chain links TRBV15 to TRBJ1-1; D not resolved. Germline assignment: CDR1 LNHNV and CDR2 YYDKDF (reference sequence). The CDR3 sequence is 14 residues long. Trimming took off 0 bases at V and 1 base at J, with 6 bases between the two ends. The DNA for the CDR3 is TGTGCCACCAGCAGAGATCCTGGGAACACTGAAGCTTTCTTT. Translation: CATSRDPGNTEAFF.

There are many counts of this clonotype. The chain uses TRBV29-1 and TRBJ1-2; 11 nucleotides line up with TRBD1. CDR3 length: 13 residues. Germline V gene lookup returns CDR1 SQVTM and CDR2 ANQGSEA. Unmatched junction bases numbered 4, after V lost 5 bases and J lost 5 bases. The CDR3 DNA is TGCAGCGTTACCGGGACAGGGGGATATGGCTACACCTTC. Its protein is CSVTGTGGYGYTF.

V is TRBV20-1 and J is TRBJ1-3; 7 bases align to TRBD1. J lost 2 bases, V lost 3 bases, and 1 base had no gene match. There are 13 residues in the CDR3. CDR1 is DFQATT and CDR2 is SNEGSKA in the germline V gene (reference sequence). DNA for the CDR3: TGCAGTGCTAGGCAGGGGGCTGGAAACACCATATATTTT. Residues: CSARQGAGNTIYF.

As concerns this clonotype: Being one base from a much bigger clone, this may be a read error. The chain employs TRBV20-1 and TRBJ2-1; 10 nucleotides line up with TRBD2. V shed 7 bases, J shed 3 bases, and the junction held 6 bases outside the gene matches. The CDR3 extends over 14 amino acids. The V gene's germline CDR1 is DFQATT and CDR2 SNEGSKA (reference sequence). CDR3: CSGESGRVYNEQFF. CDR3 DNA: TGCAGTGGTGAAAGCGGGAGGGTCTACAATGAGCAGTTCTTC.

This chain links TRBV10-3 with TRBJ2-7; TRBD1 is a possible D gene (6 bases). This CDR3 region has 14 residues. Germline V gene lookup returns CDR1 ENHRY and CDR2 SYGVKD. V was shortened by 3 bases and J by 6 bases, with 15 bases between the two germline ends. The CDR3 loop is CAISERQDGGEQYF. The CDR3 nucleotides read TGTGCCATCAGTGAAAGACAGGATGGAGGCGAGCAGTACTTC.

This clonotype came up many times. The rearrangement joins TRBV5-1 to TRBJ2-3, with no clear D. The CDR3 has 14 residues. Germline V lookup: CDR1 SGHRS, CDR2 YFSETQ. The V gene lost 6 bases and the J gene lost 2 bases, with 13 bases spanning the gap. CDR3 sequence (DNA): TGCGCCAGCAACTTTGGCCCCTCCACAGATACGCAGTATTTT. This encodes CASNFGPSTDTQYF.

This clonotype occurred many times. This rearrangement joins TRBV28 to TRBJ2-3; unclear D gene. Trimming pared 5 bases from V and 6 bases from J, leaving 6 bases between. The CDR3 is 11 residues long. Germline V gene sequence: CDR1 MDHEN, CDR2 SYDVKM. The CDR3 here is CASSQQDTQYF. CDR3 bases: TGTGCCAGCAGTCAGCAGGATACGCAGTATTTT. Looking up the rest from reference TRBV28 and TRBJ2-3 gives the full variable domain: DVKVTQSSRYLVKRTGEKVFLECVQDMDHENMFWYRQDPGLGLRLIYFSYDVKMKEKGDIPEGYSVSREKKERFSLILESASTNQTSMYLCASSQQDTQYFGPGTRLTVL.

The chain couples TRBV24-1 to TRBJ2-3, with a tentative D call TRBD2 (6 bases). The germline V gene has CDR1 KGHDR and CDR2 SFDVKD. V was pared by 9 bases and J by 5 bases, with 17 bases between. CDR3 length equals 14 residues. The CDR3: CATSERGGGDTQYF. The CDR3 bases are TGTGCCACCTCTGAACGGGGAGGTGGAGATACGCAGTATTTT.

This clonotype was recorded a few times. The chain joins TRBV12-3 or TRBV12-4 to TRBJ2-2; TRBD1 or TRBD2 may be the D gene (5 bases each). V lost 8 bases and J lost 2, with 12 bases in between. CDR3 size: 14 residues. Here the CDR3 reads CASQTRGNTGELFF. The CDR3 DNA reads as TGTGCCAGCCAAACGAGGGGAAACACCGGGGAGCTGTTTTTT.

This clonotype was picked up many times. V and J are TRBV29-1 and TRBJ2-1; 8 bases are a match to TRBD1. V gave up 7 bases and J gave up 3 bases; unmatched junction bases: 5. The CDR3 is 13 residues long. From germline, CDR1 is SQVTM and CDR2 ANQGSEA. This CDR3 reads CSGGTGDYNEQFF. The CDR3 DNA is TGCAGCGGAGGGACAGGTGACTACAATGAGCAGTTCTTC.

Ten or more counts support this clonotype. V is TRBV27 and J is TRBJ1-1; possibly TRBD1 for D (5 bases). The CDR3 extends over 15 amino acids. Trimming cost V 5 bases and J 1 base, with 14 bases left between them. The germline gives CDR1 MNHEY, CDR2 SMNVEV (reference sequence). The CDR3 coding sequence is TGTGCCAGCAGTAGCCCAGGTGGGGGGAACACTGAAGCTTTCTTT. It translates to CASSSPGGGNTEAFF.

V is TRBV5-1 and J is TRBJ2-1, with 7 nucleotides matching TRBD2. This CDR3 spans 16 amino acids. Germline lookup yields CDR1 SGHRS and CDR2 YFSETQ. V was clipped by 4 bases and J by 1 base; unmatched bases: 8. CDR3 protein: CASSPGGGRSYNEQFF. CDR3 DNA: TGCGCCAGCAGCCCGGGGGGAGGGAGGTCCTACAATGAGCAGTTCTTC.

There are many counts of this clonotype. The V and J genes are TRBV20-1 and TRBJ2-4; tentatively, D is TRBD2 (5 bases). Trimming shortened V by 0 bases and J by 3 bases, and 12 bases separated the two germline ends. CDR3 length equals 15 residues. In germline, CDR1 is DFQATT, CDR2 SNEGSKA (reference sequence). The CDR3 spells CSARDRRGSKNIQYF. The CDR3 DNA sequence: TGCAGTGCTAGAGATCGGAGAGGGAGCAAAAACATTCAGTACTTC.

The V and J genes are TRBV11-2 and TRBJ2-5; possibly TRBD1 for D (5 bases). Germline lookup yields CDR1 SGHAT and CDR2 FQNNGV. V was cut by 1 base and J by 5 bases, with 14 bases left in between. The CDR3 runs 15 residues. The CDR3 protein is CASSLGLGSGETQYF. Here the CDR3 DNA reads TGTGCCAGCAGCTTAGGTCTGGGCTCAGGGGAGACCCAGTACTTC.

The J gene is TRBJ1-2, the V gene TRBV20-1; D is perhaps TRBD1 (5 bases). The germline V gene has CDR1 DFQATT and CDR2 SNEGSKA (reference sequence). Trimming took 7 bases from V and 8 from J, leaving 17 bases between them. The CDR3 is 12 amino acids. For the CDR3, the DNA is TGCAGTGTTGCGCAGGGTTCGGGGGGCTACACCTTC. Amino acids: CSVAQGSGGYTF.

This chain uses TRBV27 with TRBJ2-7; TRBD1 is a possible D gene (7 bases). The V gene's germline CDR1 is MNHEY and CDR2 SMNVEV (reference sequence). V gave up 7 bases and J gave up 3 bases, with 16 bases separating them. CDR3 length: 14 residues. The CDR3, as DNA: TGTGCCAGCATCCCGCAGGGGGGAGGCTACGAGCAGTACTTC. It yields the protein CASIPQGGGYEQYF.

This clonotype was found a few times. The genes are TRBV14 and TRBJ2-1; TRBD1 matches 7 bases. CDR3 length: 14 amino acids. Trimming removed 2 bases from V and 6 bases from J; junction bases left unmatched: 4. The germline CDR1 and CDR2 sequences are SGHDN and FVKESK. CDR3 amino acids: CASSQITGVNEQFF. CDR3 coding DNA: TGTGCCAGCAGCCAAATAACAGGGGTCAATGAGCAGTTCTTC.

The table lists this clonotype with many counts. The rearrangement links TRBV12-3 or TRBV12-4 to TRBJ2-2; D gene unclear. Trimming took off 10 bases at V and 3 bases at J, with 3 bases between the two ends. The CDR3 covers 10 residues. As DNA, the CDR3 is TGTGCCATTCACACCGGGGAGCTGTTTTTT. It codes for CAIHTGELFF.

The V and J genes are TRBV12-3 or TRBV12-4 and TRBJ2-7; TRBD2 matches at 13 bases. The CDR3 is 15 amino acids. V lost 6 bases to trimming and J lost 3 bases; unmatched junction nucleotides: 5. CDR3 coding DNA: TGTGCCAGCAGCCTCAGACTAGCGGGGGGCTACGAGCAGTACTTC. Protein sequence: CASSLRLAGGYEQYF.

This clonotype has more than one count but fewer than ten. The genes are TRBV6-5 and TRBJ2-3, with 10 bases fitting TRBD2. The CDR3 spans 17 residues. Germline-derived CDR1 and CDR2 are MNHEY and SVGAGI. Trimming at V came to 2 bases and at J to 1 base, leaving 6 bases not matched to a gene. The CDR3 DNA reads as TGTGCCAGCAGTTACGGAGCGGGAGGGCCGGGCACAGATACGCAGTATTTT. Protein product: CASSYGAGGPGTDTQYF.

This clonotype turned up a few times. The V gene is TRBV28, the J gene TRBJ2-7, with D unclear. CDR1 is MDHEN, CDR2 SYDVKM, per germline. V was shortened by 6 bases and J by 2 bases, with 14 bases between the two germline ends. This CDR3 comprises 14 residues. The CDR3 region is CASSFRLPPYEQYF. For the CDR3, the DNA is TGTGCCAGCAGCTTCAGGCTCCCACCCTACGAGCAGTACTTC.